Each of the 20 T cell receptor beta chains below was sequenced from the same sample in a study of cytomegalovirus exposure and HLA in healthy donors. PCR was performed using 60 Vbeta and 13 Jbeta primers. Clones were read by immunoSEQ multiplex PCR, and TCRdb kept only the in-frame ones, dropping some. The data show 130,000 or so clones, about four fifths seen once. Material for sequencing was PBMCs. These receptor sequences come from a young man in good health and CMV-seronegative.

There are a few counts of this clone. This chain links TRBV5-1 with TRBJ2-2; 7 nucleotides match TRBD1. The CDR3 is 15 residues long. V gave up 9 bases and J gave up 3 bases; unmatched junction bases: 11. Germline V gene lookup returns CDR1 SGHRS and CDR2 YFSETQ. The CDR3 DNA reads as TGCGCCACCACATTGGGGCAGGGGGACACCGGGGAGCTGTTTTTT. It yields the protein CATTLGQGDTGELFF. Using reference TRBV5-1 and TRBJ2-2 for the parts outside the CDR3, the full variable domain is KAGVTQTPRYLIKTRGQQVTLSCSPISGHRSVSWYQQTPGQGLQFLFEYFSETQRNKGNFPGRFSGRQFSNSRSEMNVSTLELGDSALYLCATTLGQGDTGELFFGEGSRLTVL.

The chain employs TRBV28 and TRBJ2-7; D remains unclear. V was shortened by 7 bases and J by 3 bases, with 19 bases between the two germline ends. Germline lookup yields CDR1 MDHEN and CDR2 SYDVKM. CDR3 size: 15 residues. The chain's CDR3 is CASNSNTLLHYEQYF. DNA for the CDR3: TGTGCCAGCAATTCAAACACCTTACTACACTACGAGCAGTACTTC. Full variable domain (missing parts from reference TRBV28 and TRBJ2-7): DVKVTQSSRYLVKRTGEKVFLECVQDMDHENMFWYRQDPGLGLRLIYFSYDVKMKEKGDIPEGYSVSREKKERFSLILESASTNQTSMYLCASNSNTLLHYEQYFGPGTRLTVT.

This clone occurred a few times. The chain has TRBV28 and TRBJ1-2; no reliable D call. Germline CDR1 is MDHEN and CDR2 is SYDVKM. The germline V and J ends were trimmed by 3 bases and 1 base, with 9 bases remaining between them. The CDR3 contains 14 residues. CDR3 sequence: CASSFLESNYGYTF. In DNA, the CDR3 is TGTGCCAGCAGTTTCTTAGAAAGTAACTATGGCTACACCTTC.

This clone was detected a few times. The CDR3 DNA follows: TGCGCCAGCAGCCAAGAGTCTGCCAAGCCTAATCAGCCCCAGCATTTT. It encodes CASSQESAKPNQPQHF. The chain carries TRBV4-1 and TRBJ1-5; D gene uncertain. In germline, CDR1 is MGHRA, CDR2 YSYEKL. The ends were cut back, 0 bases at V and 4 bases at J, with 13 bases in the middle. The CDR3 runs 16 residues.

The J gene is TRBJ2-1, the V gene TRBV27; D is possibly TRBD2 (5 bases). The ends were cut back, 5 bases at V and 2 bases at J, with 7 bases in the middle. Germline lookup yields CDR1 MNHEY and CDR2 SMNVEV (reference sequence). This CDR3 is 13 amino acids long. This chain's CDR3 is CASSPGTYNEQFF. Here the CDR3 DNA reads TGTGCCAGCAGTCCCGGGACCTACAATGAGCAGTTCTTC.

This clone was counted only a few times. V usage is TRBV5-5 and J usage is TRBJ1-5; 7 bases map to TRBD1. Trimming took 4 bases from V and 5 from J; bases not matched to a gene: 6. There are 14 residues in the CDR3. Germline V CDR1 and CDR2: SGHKS, YYEKEE (reference sequence). CDR3 nucleotide sequence: TGTGCCAGCAGCCCCCTAACAGGGGATCAGCCCCAGCATTTT. It specifies CASSPLTGDQPQHF.

The chain combines TRBV19 with TRBJ2-7, with 8 bases matching TRBD2. Germline assignment: CDR1 LNHDA and CDR2 SQIVND (reference sequence). The V gene end was trimmed by 3 bases and the J gene end by 6 bases; junction bases not matched to a gene: 10. This CDR3 is built from 15 residues. The CDR3 is CASSIKGSGGAEQYF. The CDR3 coding sequence is TGTGCCAGTAGTATTAAAGGTTCGGGAGGGGCCGAGCAGTACTTC.

This clone was counted only a few times. The chain has TRBV4-1 and TRBJ1-4; D is unresolved. The germline CDR1 and CDR2 sequences are MGHRA and YSYEKL. The CDR3 is made up of 14 amino acids. Trimming removed 5 bases at V and 8 bases at J, with 15 bases between. CDR3 DNA: TGCGCCAGCAGCTTTAATCGGGTTGGGGAAAAACTGTTTTTT. This codes for CASSFNRVGEKLFF.

The genes are TRBV15 and TRBJ2-3; no reliable D call. V lost 0 bases and J lost 8, with 18 bases in between. The CDR3 is 16 amino acids. Germline V gene sequence: CDR1 LNHNV, CDR2 YYDKDF (reference sequence). This CDR3 reads CATSRDSTAGIGTQYF. The DNA of the CDR3 is TGTGCCACCAGCAGAGATTCGACGGCAGGAATAGGTACGCAGTATTTT.

This clone was seen a few times. The sample carries other DNA sequences with the same CDR3. The V call is TRBV5-8, the J call TRBJ2-3, with D possibly TRBD2 on 5 matching bases. CDR3 length equals 15 residues. The germline V gene has CDR1 SGHTS and CDR2 YDEGEE. Trimming stripped 0 bases from V and 6 bases from J, with 14 bases between. This chain's CDR3 is CASSLEGQRKDTQYF. In nucleotides, the CDR3 is TGTGCCAGCAGCTTGGAGGGCCAGCGGAAGGATACGCAGTATTTT.

The chain recombines TRBV15 with TRBJ2-5, with D possibly matching TRBD1 (5 bases). CDR3 length equals 15 residues. Germline V gene data show CDR1 as LNHNV and CDR2 as YYDKDF (reference sequence). V was trimmed by 0 bases and J by 4 bases, leaving 12 bases between them. CDR3 region: CATSRDDDQGETQYF. CDR3 nucleotide sequence: TGTGCCACCAGCAGAGACGATGACCAGGGAGAGACCCAGTACTTC.

The CDR3 is CASSLALAGRTDTQYF. In DNA, the CDR3 is TGTGCCAGCAGCTTGGCCCTAGCGGGAAGGACAGATACGCAGTATTTT. The chain carries TRBV5-4 and TRBJ2-3, with 9 positions matching TRBD2. Germline lookup yields CDR1 SGHNT and CDR2 YYREEE (reference sequence). Losses at the gene ends were 0 bases for V and 3 bases for J; bases not matched to a gene: 5. The CDR3 has 16 residues.

This chain joins TRBV29-1 and TRBJ1-4; TRBD1 matches 10 bases. V lost 5 bases to trimming and J lost 8 bases; unmatched junction nucleotides: 8. In germline, CDR1 is SQVTM, CDR2 ANQGSEA. The CDR3 sequence is 14 residues long. The CDR3 coding sequence is TGCAGCGTTTTGCCGGGACAGGGGCAAGAAAAACTGTTTTTT. As protein: CSVLPGQGQEKLFF.

The V gene is TRBV27, the J gene TRBJ2-7, with D possibly being TRBD1 (6 bases). This CDR3 has 15 amino acids. Deletions cut 6 bases from V and 1 base from J, with 16 bases between. The germline V gene encodes CDR1 MNHEY and CDR2 SMNVEV (reference sequence). The chain's CDR3 is CASRKTGLRSYEQYF. The CDR3 bases are TGTGCCAGCAGAAAAACAGGGTTGAGATCCTACGAGCAGTACTTC.

The J gene is TRBJ1-5, the V gene TRBV7-6; D is undetermined. CDR3 length: 13 residues. CDR1 is SGHVS and CDR2 is FNYEAQ in the germline V gene. V was trimmed by 5 bases and J by 9 bases, leaving 14 bases between them. The CDR3 region is CASSPDNSRPQHF. The DNA of the CDR3 is TGTGCCAGCAGCCCAGACAATTCGCGGCCCCAGCATTTT.

The V and J genes are TRBV5-4 and TRBJ2-3, with D tentatively TRBD1 (6 bases). The CDR3 extends over 14 amino acids. Trimming took 2 bases from V and 0 from J, leaving 7 bases between them. Germline CDR1 and CDR2: SGHNT and YYREEE (reference sequence). The CDR3 loop reads CASSLQGSTDTQYF. The DNA of the CDR3 is TGTGCCAGCAGCTTACAGGGTAGCACAGATACGCAGTATTTT.

This chain links TRBV19 with TRBJ2-1, with 8 bases aligning to TRBD1. Germline V gene lookup returns CDR1 LNHDA and CDR2 SQIVND (reference sequence). V lost 7 bases to trimming and J lost 2 bases; unmatched junction nucleotides: 7. The CDR3 contains 15 residues. The CDR3 DNA reads TGTGCCAGTAACCTCGGACAGGGTACCTACAATGAGCAGTTCTTC. Translated: CASNLGQGTYNEQFF.

V usage is TRBV11-2 and J usage is TRBJ2-5; possibly TRBD1 for D (6 bases). Germline loops: CDR1 SGHAT, CDR2 FQNNGV. Trimming left V 5 bases short and J 4 bases short, with 14 bases between. This CDR3 is 14 amino acids long. Here the CDR3 reads CASSRRRTVETQYF. As DNA, the CDR3 is TGTGCCAGCAGCAGACGTAGGACAGTAGAGACCCAGTACTTC. The entire variable domain, with the rest obtained from reference TRBV11-2 and TRBJ2-5, is as follows: EAGVAQSPRYKIIEKRQSVAFWCNPISGHATLYWYQQILGQGPKLLIQFQNNGVVDDSQLPKDRFSAERLKGVDSTLKIQPAKLEDSAVYLCASSRRRTVETQYFGPGTRLLVL.

Only a few counts were recorded for this clone. The V and J genes are TRBV6-6 and TRBJ2-7, with TRBD1 as a possible D gene (5 bases). CDR3 length equals 16 residues. Germline V gene lookup returns CDR1 MNHNY and CDR2 SVGAGI (reference sequence). V lost 4 bases to trimming and J lost 0 bases, with 16 bases between them. CDR3 DNA sequence: TGTGCCAGCAGTTCCCCCGTGCGGACAAACTCCTACGAGCAGTACTTC. Translated, it gives CASSSPVRTNSYEQYF.

With regard to this clone: The same CDR3 is also encoded by other DNA sequences in this sample. This chain connects TRBV19 to TRBJ1-1; D unclear. The CDR3 runs 13 residues. From germline, CDR1 is LNHDA and CDR2 SQIVND (reference sequence). Trimming removed 3 bases from V and 0 bases from J, with 5 bases in between. The DNA of the CDR3 is TGTGCCAGTAGTATGTCCGTGAACACTGAAGCTTTCTTT. It encodes CASSMSVNTEAFF.